These 30 T cell receptor beta chains were all obtained from the same sample, sequenced in a study of CD8 T cells in ankylosing spondylitis. General study points: Typical of ankylosing spondylitis blood, it appeared, was a TCR beta motif of roughly eight highly homologous variants.

Antigens of these TCRs are unknown. MiXCR was run by TCRdb on the 5' RACE reads, yielding one entry per CDR3 protein. The table lists more than 600,000 distinct CDR3 sequences, around a fifth of them singletons. Sequencing used blood, either unsorted or a sorted T cell fraction (not recorded which). These receptors came from a male donor with ankylosing spondylitis.

The V call is TRBV5-1, the J call TRBJ1-1; D is possibly TRBD1 (6 bases). This CDR3 contains 15 residues. The ends were cut back, 2 bases at V and 3 bases at J, with 14 bases in the middle. Germline lookup yields CDR1 SGHRS and CDR2 YFSETQ. CDR3 coding DNA: TGCGCCAGCAGCTTATACAGGGCCTCGGACACTGAAGCTTTCTTT. Its translation is CASSLYRASDTEAFF.

This clonotype was seen many times. The chain combines TRBV10-3 with TRBJ2-3; D call uncertain. This CDR3 has 14 amino acids. CDR1 is ENHRY and CDR2 is SYGVKD in the germline V gene. Trimming pared 6 bases from V and 0 bases from J, leaving 10 bases between. The CDR3 region is CAISEPSSTDTQYF. The CDR3 DNA reads as TGTGCCATCAGCGAGCCCTCTAGCACAGATACGCAGTATTTT.

The rearrangement joins TRBV28 to TRBJ2-1; no reliable D call. V dropped 7 bases and J dropped 4 bases, with 14 bases sitting between them. CDR3 length equals 14 residues. Looked up from germline, CDR1 is MDHEN and CDR2 is SYDVKM. CDR3 sequence reads: CASIAGLNYNEQFF. As DNA, the CDR3 is TGTGCCAGCATTGCCGGGCTCAATTACAATGAGCAGTTCTTC.

The V call is TRBV9, the J call TRBJ1-1, with D hard to call. The CDR3 length is 16 residues. Germline values: CDR1 SGDLS, CDR2 YYNGEE. Trimming shortened V by 3 bases and J by 4 bases, and 19 bases separated the two germline ends. The CDR3 DNA reads TGTGCCAGCAGCGCTCACCCTCGGGTGGGCGGCACTGAAGCTTTCTTT. Translation gives CASSAHPRVGGTEAFF.

V gene TRBV3-1 combines with J gene TRBJ1-4; the D gene is possibly TRBD1 (6 bases). The germline V gene has CDR1 LGHDT and CDR2 YNNKEL (reference sequence). V was pared by 4 bases and J by 0 bases, with 12 bases between. CDR3 length: 16 residues. CDR3 bases: TGTGCCAGCAGCCCCGGGGGGCTATCAACTAATGAAAAACTGTTTTTT. This encodes CASSPGGLSTNEKLFF.

CDR3 sequence (DNA): TGTGCCAGCAGTGATACCCAGGGACGGGTGTATAGCAATCAGCCCCAGCATTTT. It codes for CASSDTQGRVYSNQPQHF. V gene TRBV6-1 combines with J gene TRBJ1-5; a possible D gene is TRBD1 (5 bases). The CDR3 consists of 18 residues. V lost 3 bases and J lost 0, with 18 bases in between. The V gene's germline CDR1 is MNHNS and CDR2 SASEGT.

This clonotype has a handful of counts. The chain is built from TRBV21-1 and TRBJ1-2; TRBD1, the table's D call, lacks a check against the DNA. TRBV21-1 is assigned pseudogene status. The CDR3 has 16 residues. CDR3 in amino acids: CASSARPGQGSHGYTF. The CDR3 region has the DNA TGTGCCAGCAGCGCCCGTCCCGGACAGGGATCTCATGGCTACACCTTC.

The rearrangement joins TRBV29-1 to TRBJ2-3; 10 bases align to TRBD2. Germline V gives CDR1 SQVTM, CDR2 ANQGSEA. The CDR3 length is 14 residues. V was pared by 3 bases and J by 4 bases, with 4 bases of the junction left unmatched. Here the CDR3 DNA reads TGCAGCGTTGAGACTAGCGGGTGGGCAGATACGCAGTATTTT. This encodes CSVETSGWADTQYF.

This clonotype has a handful of counts. The chain joins TRBV18 to TRBJ1-5; the D gene is possibly TRBD1 (6 bases). V shed 5 bases and J shed 2 bases, with 13 bases lying between them. This CDR3 has 15 amino acids. Per the germline V gene, CDR1 is KGHSH and CDR2 is LQKENI. CDR3: CASSGGSGGNQPQHF. CDR3 DNA sequence: TGTGCCAGCTCAGGAGGTTCAGGGGGCAATCAGCCCCAGCATTTT.

The chain is built from TRBV6-5 and TRBJ2-1, with a weak D call TRBD2 (7 bases). The CDR3 spans 14 residues. V dropped 3 bases and J dropped 8 bases, with 14 bases sitting between them. The germline V gene encodes CDR1 MNHEY and CDR2 SVGAGI. The CDR3 loop reads CASSYSGGPDEQFF. CDR3 DNA sequence: TGTGCCAGCAGTTATTCGGGGGGCCCGGATGAGCAGTTCTTC.

At least ten counts were recorded for this clonotype. J is TRBJ2-1 and V is TRBV5-5, with 9 bases identical to TRBD2. V lost 4 bases, J lost 2 bases, and 7 bases stayed unmatched. This CDR3 comprises 16 residues. The germline V gene encodes CDR1 SGHKS and CDR2 YYEKEE (reference sequence). The CDR3 loop is CASSQTSGATYNEQFF. The CDR3 coding sequence is TGTGCCAGCAGCCAGACTAGCGGAGCCACCTACAATGAGCAGTTCTTC. Together with reference TRBV5-5 and TRBJ2-1, the CDR3 gives the full variable domain: DAGVTQSPTHLIKTRGQQVTLRCSPISGHKSVSWYQQVLGQGPQFIFQYYEKEERGRGNFPDRFSARQFPNYSSELNVNALLLGDSALYLCASSQTSGATYNEQFFGPGTRLTVL.

This clonotype was seen more than once but under ten times. The gene calls are TRBV5-1 and TRBJ2-3; D remains ambiguous. V dropped 1 base and J dropped 2 bases, with 11 bases sitting between them. Germline V gene lookup returns CDR1 SGHRS and CDR2 YFSETQ. The CDR3 runs 15 residues. This CDR3 is CASSLTSSPTDTQYF. CDR3 bases: TGCGCCAGCAGCTTGACGAGTAGCCCCACAGATACGCAGTATTTT.

The chain uses TRBV20-1 and TRBJ1-4; 7 nucleotides line up with TRBD1. This CDR3 is 16 amino acids long. Germline V gene sequence: CDR1 DFQATT, CDR2 SNEGSKA (reference sequence). The trim removed 1 base at V and 6 bases at J, leaving 11 bases unmatched. The CDR3 reads CSARALVGGRYEKLFF. In DNA, the CDR3 is TGCAGTGCTAGAGCCCTGGTAGGGGGCCGGTATGAAAAACTGTTTTTT.

This clonotype was seen once. V usage is TRBV7-9 and J usage is TRBJ2-3; D is possibly TRBD1 (5 bases). With 4 bases removed from V and 2 bases from J, the gap between germline ends came to 10 bases. The CDR3 consists of 14 residues. CDR1 SEHNR and CDR2 FQNEAQ come from the germline V gene (reference sequence). This chain's CDR3 is CASSSREPTDTQYF. CDR3 sequence (DNA): TGTGCCAGCAGCTCCAGGGAACCCACAGATACGCAGTATTTT.

This clonotype was observed at least ten times. The chain has TRBV11-2 and TRBJ2-6, with 7 bases identical to TRBD1. Trimming at V came to 5 bases and at J to 2 bases, leaving 6 bases not matched to a gene. Germline CDR1 SGHAT, CDR2 FQNNGV. The CDR3 is 16 amino acids. This CDR3 is CASSLGQGAGANVLTF. CDR3 coding DNA: TGTGCCAGCAGCCTAGGTCAGGGGGCTGGGGCCAACGTCCTGACTTTC.

The chain carries TRBV12-3 or TRBV12-4 and TRBJ1-4; 7 nucleotides line up with TRBD1. The CDR3 totals 14 residues. V trimming: 3 bases; J trimming: 5 bases; junction bases outside the gene matches: 3. The CDR3 sequence is CASSFTGVNEKLFF. For the CDR3, the DNA is TGTGCCAGCAGTTTCACAGGGGTAAATGAAAAACTGTTTTTT.

This clonotype was counted a few times. V and J are TRBV5-1 and TRBJ2-7, with D possibly TRBD1 on 5 matching bases. CDR3 length: 14 amino acids. Trimming pared 3 bases from V and 2 bases from J, leaving 12 bases between. Germline V lookup: CDR1 SGHRS, CDR2 YFSETQ. CDR3 coding DNA: TGCGCCAGCAGCTCTCAAGGGGTCCCCTACGAGCAGTACTTC. It yields the protein CASSSQGVPYEQYF.

This clonotype was detected a few times. The gene calls are TRBV6-1 and TRBJ2-3, with TRBD2 matching 8 bases. V lost 7 bases to trimming and J lost 0 bases; unmatched junction nucleotides: 18. The CDR3 runs to 19 residues. From germline, CDR1 is MNHNS and CDR2 SASEGT. CDR3 nucleotides: TGTGCCAGCAATCCTGGCGGGGAATTAGCGGGGAGGAGCACAGATACGCAGTATTTT. Protein sequence: CASNPGGELAGRSTDTQYF.

V gene TRBV18 combines with J gene TRBJ1-1; 7 bases map to TRBD1. The CDR3 is 15 residues long. Germline V CDR1 and CDR2: KGHSH, LQKENI. Losses at the gene ends were 2 bases for V and 0 bases for J; bases not matched to a gene: 3. The CDR3 DNA is TGTGCCAGCTCACCAATACAGGGGTTGAACACTGAAGCTTTCTTT. This sequence encodes CASSPIQGLNTEAFF.

The rearrangement uses TRBV20-1 and TRBJ2-4; 7 positions agree with TRBD1. Unmatched junction bases numbered 15, after V lost 5 bases and J lost 14 bases. This CDR3 has 13 amino acids. The germline V gene has CDR1 DFQATT and CDR2 SNEGSKA (reference sequence). CDR3 bases: TGCAGTGCTTCGACAGGGAAAGGTTTCTCGGAGTACTTC. Its protein product is CSASTGKGFSEYF.

This chain connects TRBV10-3 to TRBJ2-7; 15 bases are shared with TRBD2. V lost 6 bases to trimming and J lost 2 bases; unmatched junction nucleotides: 2. The CDR3 is 15 amino acids. Germline lookup yields CDR1 ENHRY and CDR2 SYGVKD. The CDR3 sequence is CAISGLAGGTYEQYF. CDR3 sequence (DNA): TGTGCCATCAGCGGACTAGCGGGAGGGACCTACGAGCAGTACTTC.

Concerning this clonotype: Possible read error: a much larger clone is one base away. The chain employs TRBV4-3 and TRBJ2-7; perhaps TRBD1 as D (5 bases). The V gene lost 1 base and the J gene lost 5 bases, with 15 bases spanning the gap. Looked up from germline, CDR1 is LGHNA and CDR2 is YSLEER. The CDR3 spans 15 residues. CDR3 in DNA: TGCGCCAGCAGCCAAGCGGTAACGGAAGGGGACGAGCAGTACTTC. Amino acid sequence: CASSQAVTEGDEQYF.

In this sample, this clonotype turned up a few times. The V call is TRBV5-1, the J call TRBJ2-7; D remains ambiguous. Trimming took off 5 bases at V and 2 bases at J, with 11 bases between the two ends. The CDR3 is 13 residues long. From germline, CDR1 is SGHRS and CDR2 YFSETQ. The CDR3 DNA is TGCGCCAGCAGAGAAGACAAGACCTACGAGCAGTACTTC. Amino acid sequence: CASREDKTYEQYF.

The chain joins TRBV5-1 to TRBJ2-5, with TRBD2 matching 9 bases. CDR3 length equals 16 residues. Germline V lookup: CDR1 SGHRS, CDR2 YFSETQ. The V gene end was trimmed by 3 bases and the J gene end by 5 bases; junction bases not matched to a gene: 11. CDR3 loop: CASSSHRAGGEETQYF. The CDR3 region has the DNA TGCGCCAGCAGCTCGCATCGAGCGGGGGGCGAGGAGACCCAGTACTTC.

There are many counts of this clonotype. The chain is built from TRBV3-1 and TRBJ2-5, with D tentatively TRBD2 (5 bases). Trimming cost V 3 bases and J 2 bases, with 7 bases left between them. Germline V gene data show CDR1 as LGHDT and CDR2 as YNNKEL (reference sequence). The CDR3 is 13 amino acids. CDR3 sequence: CASSQDWQETQYF. The CDR3 DNA reads TGTGCCAGCAGCCAGGACTGGCAAGAGACCCAGTACTTC.

This clonotype has a handful of counts. This sequence joins TRBV5-1 and TRBJ1-2, with no clear D. The germline V and J ends were trimmed by 4 bases and 3 bases, with 10 bases remaining between them. Germline values: CDR1 SGHRS, CDR2 YFSETQ. The CDR3 runs 13 residues. The chain's CDR3 is CASSVDGDYGYTF. The CDR3 DNA sequence: TGCGCCAGCAGCGTCGACGGGGACTATGGCTACACCTTC.

The table lists this clonotype with many counts. The CDR3 DNA reads as TGCAGTGCAACAATTCCGACAGCTAACTATGGCTACACCTTC. Translation: CSATIPTANYGYTF. The chain uses TRBV20-1 and TRBJ1-2; weak D call: TRBD1 (5 bases). Germline CDR1 DFQATT, CDR2 SNEGSKA (reference sequence). Trimming stripped 6 bases from V and 0 bases from J, with 14 bases between. CDR3 size: 14 residues.

This clonotype was counted a few times. V gene TRBV7-2 combines with J gene TRBJ2-1; 10 bases line up with TRBD1. The CDR3 length is 15 residues. Germline trimming cut 4 bases from V and 6 bases from J; bases unmatched to any gene: 6. CDR1 is SGHTA, CDR2 FQGNSA, per germline. The DNA of the CDR3 is TGTGCCAGCAGCTACGACAGGGGGCTGGGCAATGAGCAGTTCTTC. As protein: CASSYDRGLGNEQFF.

This chain joins TRBV20-1 and TRBJ2-7, with D possibly being TRBD2 (6 bases). This CDR3 contains 16 residues. V lost 0 bases to trimming and J lost 2 bases, with 17 bases between them. The germline gives CDR1 DFQATT, CDR2 SNEGSKA (reference sequence). CDR3 nucleotides: TGCAGTGCTAGAGATCTGGAGGGGTTCGATCCCTACGAGCAGTACTTC. Protein sequence: CSARDLEGFDPYEQYF.

V gene TRBV5-1 combines with J gene TRBJ2-5; possible D gene TRBD2, 5 bases. Trimming pared 4 bases from V and 2 bases from J, leaving 15 bases between. CDR3 length: 15 residues. CDR1 and CDR2 from the germline V gene are SGHRS and YFSETQ. The CDR3: CASSPGNRLQETQYF. In DNA form, the CDR3 reads TGCGCCAGCAGCCCCGGGAATAGGTTACAAGAGACCCAGTACTTC. The complete variable domain, with remaining parts taken from reference TRBV5-1 and TRBJ2-5, reads KAGVTQTPRYLIKTRGQQVTLSCSPISGHRSVSWYQQTPGQGLQFLFEYFSETQRNKGNFPGRFSGRQFSNSRSEMNVSTLELGDSALYLCASSPGNRLQETQYFGPGTRLLVL.